Shown below are 4 T cell receptor beta chains from a single sample sequenced in a study of T cell repertoires in cytomegalovirus infection. MiXCR was run by TCRdb on the reads, yielding one entry per CDR3 protein. This sample carries roughly 230,000 distinct CDR3 sequences, roughly 22% of them seen once, and the ten largest clones take 15% to 20%. Sequenced input: CD8+ T cells from PBMCs. Source of these receptors: a human donor in good health (CMV status not recorded). Some clones in this sample may be carry-over from other donors' samples.

The V call is TRBV7-9, the J call TRBJ2-3; a possible D gene is TRBD1 (5 bases). Trimming took 6 bases from V and 2 from J, leaving 15 bases between them. The CDR3 totals 15 residues. The germline V gene encodes CDR1 SEHNR and CDR2 FQNEAQ (reference sequence). The CDR3 spells CASSLQTASTDTQYF. DNA for the CDR3: TGTGCCAGCAGTCTCCAGACAGCCTCCACAGATACGCAGTATTTT.

This sequence joins TRBV9 and TRBJ2-1, with 7 bases matching TRBD2. Germline-derived CDR1 and CDR2 are SGDLS and YYNGEE. The J segment lost 8 bases and the V segment lost 3 bases, leaving 2 bases of the junction unmatched. CDR3 length: 12 residues. The CDR3 here is CASSGEGYEQFF. The CDR3 DNA follows: TGTGCCAGCAGCGGGGAGGGATATGAGCAGTTCTTC.

V gene TRBV9 combines with J gene TRBJ2-1, with 8 bases aligning to TRBD2. CDR1 and CDR2 from the germline V gene are SGDLS and YYNGEE. The CDR3 contains 15 residues. Trimming took 0 bases from V and 5 from J; bases not matched to a gene: 4. This CDR3 is CASSVELADNNEQFF. The CDR3 nucleotides read TGTGCCAGCAGCGTAGAACTAGCGGACAACAATGAGCAGTTCTTC.

This clonotype was seen more than once but under ten times. V gene TRBV7-9 combines with J gene TRBJ1-6; 8 nucleotides match TRBD1. This CDR3 region has 15 residues. V lost 5 bases, J lost 10 bases, and 10 bases stayed unmatched. Germline V gene lookup returns CDR1 SEHNR and CDR2 FQNEAQ (reference sequence). CDR3 sequence reads: CASSLGRGQDSPLHF. DNA of the CDR3: TGTGCCAGCAGCCTGGGAAGGGGACAGGACTCACCCCTCCACTTT.